These 17 T cell receptor beta chains were all obtained from the same sample, sequenced in a study of patients and donors after allogeneic stem cell transplantation. One entry per CDR3 protein, called by TCRdb with MiXCR from the RT-PCR reads. The data show about 960,000 distinct CDR3 sequences, with about 20% seen just once and around 6% held by the top ten. The sample was blood, either unsorted or a sorted T cell fraction (not recorded which). The receptors originated from a human donor who was either an allogeneic HSCT recipient or a stem cell or donor lymphocyte infusion donor (not recorded which). It is not recorded whose cells these are; they may come from a transplant donor.

V gene TRBV27 combines with J gene TRBJ1-1; 11 positions agree with TRBD1. CDR1 MNHEY and CDR2 SMNVEV come from the germline V gene (reference sequence). Trimming took 5 bases from V and 10 from J; bases not matched to a gene: 6. The CDR3 length is 13 residues. This CDR3 reads CASSRDRGFRAFF. As DNA, the CDR3 is TGTGCCAGCAGTCGGGACAGGGGGTTTCGAGCTTTCTTT.

In DNA form, the CDR3 reads TGTGCCAGCTCTAGGGCGGACAATGAGCAGTTCTTC. Translating it yields CASSRADNEQFF. The chain recombines TRBV18 with TRBJ2-1; no reliable D call. Germline CDR1 KGHSH, CDR2 LQKENI. Trimming took 6 bases from V and 5 from J, leaving 8 bases between them. The CDR3 spans 12 residues. The full variable domain, in which reference TRBV18 and TRBJ2-1 provide the parts outside the CDR3, is NAGVMQNPRHLVRRRGQEARLRCSPMKGHSHVYWYRQLPEEGLKFMVYLQKENIIDESGMPKERFSAEFPKEGPSILRIQQVVRGDSAAYFCASSRADNEQFFGPGTRLTVL.

This clonotype was seen a handful of times. The rearrangement uses TRBV6-5 and TRBJ2-7; a weak D match, TRBD1 (7 bases). The CDR3 totals 18 residues. Germline CDR1 MNHEY, CDR2 SVGAGI. V gave up 0 bases and J gave up 3 bases, with 21 bases separating them. The chain's CDR3 is CASSYSDRFQKAGYEQYF. The DNA for the CDR3 is TGTGCCAGCAGTTACTCGGACAGGTTCCAAAAAGCGGGCTACGAGCAGTACTTC.

This clonotype was seen only a few times. V gene TRBV9 combines with J gene TRBJ2-7, with TRBD1 matching over 10 bases. The length of the CDR3 is 15 residues. The trim removed 0 bases at V and 7 bases at J, leaving 7 bases unmatched. Germline CDR1 reads SGDLS; CDR2 reads YYNGEE. Written as DNA, the CDR3 is TGTGCCAGCAGCGTAGTGGGGGACAGGGGCGAAGAGCAGTACTTC. The encoded protein is CASSVVGDRGEEQYF. Looking up the rest from reference TRBV9 and TRBJ2-7 gives the full variable domain: DSGVTQTPKHLITATGQRVTLRCSPRSGDLSVYWYQQSLDQGLQFLIQYYNGEERAKGNILERFSAQQFPDLHSELNLSSLELGDSALYFCASSVVGDRGEEQYFGPGTRLTVT.

This clonotype was seen more than once but under ten times. V and J are TRBV3-1 and TRBJ1-4, with 9 positions matching TRBD1. The V segment lost 5 bases and the J segment 7 bases; nucleotides outside the gene matches: 14. This CDR3 spans 17 amino acids. Germline V CDR1 and CDR2: LGHDT, YNNKEL (reference sequence). The CDR3 sequence: CASSSSLTQGAGEKLFF. The CDR3 nucleotides are TGTGCCAGCAGCTCCAGCCTCACACAGGGGGCGGGTGAAAAACTGTTTTTT.

The table lists this clonotype with a few counts. J is TRBJ2-3 and V is TRBV29-1; 8 bases agree with TRBD2. Germline values: CDR1 SQVTM, CDR2 ANQGSEA. V lost 2 bases and J lost 0; bases outside the gene matches: 7. This CDR3 comprises 16 residues. Here the CDR3 DNA reads TGCAGCGTTGAACCAACTAGCGGAACTAGCACAGATACGCAGTATTTT. This codes for CSVEPTSGTSTDTQYF.

This clonotype has a handful of counts. The chain links TRBV4-1 to TRBJ2-1, with D perhaps given as TRBD1 or TRBD2 (5 bases each). This CDR3 spans 16 amino acids. Germline CDR1 MGHRA, CDR2 YSYEKL. Trimming cost V 5 bases and J 7 bases, with 21 bases left between them. CDR3 DNA: TGCGCCAGCAGCTACCTAGCAGGGACCCGGAATAATGAGCAGTTCTTC. Translating gives CASSYLAGTRNNEQFF.

The J gene is TRBJ1-1, the V gene TRBV14; D remains unclear. This CDR3 has 16 residues. The germline V and J ends were trimmed by 3 bases and 0 bases, with 14 bases remaining between them. Germline V gene data show CDR1 as SGHDN and CDR2 as FVKESK. DNA for the CDR3: TGTGCCAGCAGCCACCGGACGGGCAACATGAACACTGAAGCTTTCTTT. Amino acid sequence: CASSHRTGNMNTEAFF.

This clonotype has just a few counts. This chain links TRBV27 with TRBJ1-1; 9 bases line up with TRBD1. CDR1 and CDR2 from the germline V gene are MNHEY and SMNVEV (reference sequence). CDR3 size: 19 residues. Losses at the gene ends were 5 bases for V and 0 bases for J; bases not matched to a gene: 16. The CDR3 protein is CASSPTAGQGGVVNTEAFF. Written as DNA, the CDR3 is TGTGCCAGCAGTCCGACGGCGGGACAGGGAGGTGTGGTGAACACTGAAGCTTTCTTT.

The V gene is TRBV25-1, the J gene TRBJ2-3, with 7 bases matching TRBD2. Germline V lookup: CDR1 MGHDK, CDR2 SYGVNS. Trimming took 4 bases from V and 1 from J; bases not matched to a gene: 5. This CDR3 contains 15 residues. For the CDR3, the DNA is TGTGCCAGCAGTGGGGAGGGAGCCCGCACAGATACGCAGTATTTT. Translating it yields CASSGEGARTDTQYF.

This rearrangement joins TRBV6-5 to TRBJ1-1; D gene ambiguous. This CDR3 region has 14 residues. Trimming left V 2 bases short and J 5 bases short, with 12 bases between. CDR1 and CDR2 (germline): MNHEY, SVGAGI. The CDR3 region is CASSYGKRYTEAFF. CDR3 bases: TGTGCCAGCAGTTACGGAAAACGGTATACTGAAGCTTTCTTT.

The J gene is TRBJ2-3, the V gene TRBV5-1, with TRBD2 matching 10 bases. V lost 1 base and J lost 1; bases outside the gene matches: 3. The germline gives CDR1 SGHRS, CDR2 YFSETQ. This CDR3 has 16 residues. CDR3 DNA sequence: TGCGCCAGCAGCTTGACTAGCGGGACCCGCACAGATACGCAGTATTTT. Protein: CASSLTSGTRTDTQYF.

In this sample, this clonotype turned up a few times. This rearrangement joins TRBV5-1 to TRBJ1-4; D is uncertain. CDR1 and CDR2 (germline): SGHRS, YFSETQ. CDR3 length equals 15 residues. Trimming removed 0 bases at V and 4 bases at J, with 10 bases between. The CDR3 sequence: CASSLERRDNEKLFF. The CDR3 DNA is TGCGCCAGCAGCTTGGAAAGGAGGGATAATGAAAAACTGTTTTTT.

The table lists this clonotype with a few counts. The V gene is TRBV6-2 or TRBV6-3, the J gene TRBJ1-1; TRBD1 matches at 10 bases. The CDR3 spans 18 residues. The junction had 9 bases not matched to a gene; V was cut back by 2 bases and J by 0 bases. Looked up from germline, CDR1 is MNHEY and CDR2 is SVGEGT. This CDR3 is CASSYQQGQGLMNTEAFF. Written as DNA, the CDR3 is TGTGCCAGCAGTTACCAGCAGGGACAGGGGCTCATGAACACTGAAGCTTTCTTT.

Many counts were recorded for this clonotype. This chain links TRBV25-1 with TRBJ2-2, with D perhaps being TRBD1 or TRBD2 (5 bases each). The germline V and J ends were trimmed by 4 bases and 2 bases, with 11 bases remaining between them. This CDR3 spans 15 amino acids. Germline V gives CDR1 MGHDK, CDR2 SYGVNS. CDR3 sequence (DNA): TGTGCCAGCAGTGGTCGGGACCAAAACACCGGGGAGCTGTTTTTT. Amino acid sequence: CASSGRDQNTGELFF. Complete variable domain (other parts from reference TRBV25-1 and TRBJ2-2): EADIYQTPRYLVIGTGKKITLECSQTMGHDKMYWYQQDPGMELHLIHYSYGVNSTEKGDLSSESTVSRIRTEHFPLTLESARPSHTSQYLCASSGRDQNTGELFFGEGSRLTVL.

This clonotype was detected many times. The chain employs TRBV10-3 and TRBJ2-7; D remains unclear. The V and J ends lost 8 bases and 3 bases respectively, with 11 bases between them. This CDR3 is 12 amino acids long. CDR1 and CDR2 (germline): ENHRY, SYGVKD. The DNA of the CDR3 is TGTGCCATCTCACGGACCCTCTACGAGCAGTACTTC. Protein: CAISRTLYEQYF.

V gene TRBV6-8 combines with J gene TRBJ2-7; D remains unclear. Germline CDR1 is MNHGY and CDR2 is SAAAGT. The CDR3 loop spans 14 amino acids. The germline V and J ends were trimmed by 0 bases and 3 bases, with 9 bases remaining between them. The CDR3 protein is CASSYSSSHYEQYF. The DNA for the CDR3 is TGTGCCAGCAGTTACTCGAGTTCACACTACGAGCAGTACTTC.